This TCR beta chain stems from a study of OX40 agonist ivuxolimab in advanced cancers. For the study in its entirety: Ivuxolimab was a fully human IgG2 agonistic monoclonal antibody targeting the costimulatory receptor OX40 (CD134). Intravenous ivuxolimab was administered to patients every 2 weeks at six dose levels: 0.01, 0.1, 0.3, 1.5, 3 and 10 mg/kg. Of the roughly 54 patients in dose escalation, 19 had hepatocellular carcinoma, roughly 15 had melanoma, 9 had renal cell carcinoma and 9 had head and neck cancer. In the dose-escalation cohort, roughly 82% of patients were male, and the mean age was approximately 60 years with a range of about 20 to 79. Patients were allowed to have had prior anti-PD-1, anti-PD-L1 or anti-CTLA-4 therapy, and 40% of the dose-escalation patients had been treated with checkpoint inhibitors. Partial responses occurred in three dose-escalation patients, of whom one had hepatocellular carcinoma and two had cutaneous melanoma. The purpose of peripheral TCRbeta sequencing was to test whether ivuxolimab changed TCR sequence diversity and led to clonal T-cell expansion. The paper covers the monotherapy dose-escalation part of the phase I ivuxolimab trial, which included N ≈ 52 patients.

Points on this clone: There is no known antigen for this receptor. No much larger clone is present one base from it, and per-base qualities are unavailable.

For sequencing of the TCRbeta CDR3 region, genomic DNA was extracted from the sorted cells. The immunoSEQ Assay was used to sequence the TCRbeta CDR3 regions. What TCRdb holds here is the immuneACCESS table cut down to in-frame rearrangements. Part of the clones is not present; checked against another copy, under half of the missing clones reflect an unresolved V gene, and the others are unexplained. The sample table holds under 95,000 clones, of which 86% were seen once. The ten top clones hold around 6.9% of the sample. V loses 5 bases of germline sequence and J loses 2 bases, and the interval between the two ends is 18 bases. CDR1 SGHNT and CDR2 YENEEA are derived from the germline V gene. The CDR3 starts with the cysteine, ends with the phenylalanine, and has 16 residues. The kept DNA is CDR3 alone, 48 bases in frame from the first base. Study-wide conclusions, independent of this receptor: After ivuxolimab, CD8+ T cells had more expanded clones than CD4+ T cells on average. In the 0.1-3.0 mg/kg groups, partial responders were among the patients with the lowest normalized peripheral clonal expansion, particularly in CD8+ T cells. The antigen specificity of the clonally expanded peripheral T cells was not determined. Low levels of normalized T-cell clonal expansion were also shown by some nonresponding patients. Clonal expansion of both CD4+ and CD8+ blood T cells was observed from baseline to week 6 at doses 0.1 to 3.0 mg/kg.

The trial excluded patients who had a history of autoimmune disease or who were on systemic immunosuppression. In every dose cohort, peripheral blood was drawn for TCR sequencing at baseline, cycle 4 day 1, and cycle 7 day 1. Samples came from an open-label, multicenter, first-in-human phase I dose-escalation trial of ivuxolimab. Adults with locally advanced or metastatic melanoma, renal cell, hepatocellular, or head and neck squamous cell carcinoma were enrolled in the trial. CD4+ and CD8+ T cells were sorted separately from peripheral blood before TCR sequencing. The sequence links TRBV11-3 to TRBJ1-1; a confident D gene designation cannot be given. This TCR was recovered from an adult with an advanced solid tumor such as melanoma, head and neck, liver or kidney cancer. The sequencing here drew on CD4+ or CD8+ T cells sorted from blood, taken in a trial of the OX40 agonist ivuxolimab. The CDR3 sequence is CASSPNGLSFNTEAFF. The sequenced DNA: TGTGCCAGCAGCCCTAATGGACTTAGTTTTAACACTGAAGCTTTCTTT. This CDR3, with the reference TRBV11-3 and TRBJ1-1 proteins standing in past its ends, gives the full variable domain EAGVVQSPRYKIIEKKQPVAFWCNPISGHNTLYWYLQNLGQGPELLIRYENEEAVDDSQLPKDRFSAERLKGVDSTLKIQPAELGDSAVYLCASSPNGLSFNTEAFFGQGTRLTVV.